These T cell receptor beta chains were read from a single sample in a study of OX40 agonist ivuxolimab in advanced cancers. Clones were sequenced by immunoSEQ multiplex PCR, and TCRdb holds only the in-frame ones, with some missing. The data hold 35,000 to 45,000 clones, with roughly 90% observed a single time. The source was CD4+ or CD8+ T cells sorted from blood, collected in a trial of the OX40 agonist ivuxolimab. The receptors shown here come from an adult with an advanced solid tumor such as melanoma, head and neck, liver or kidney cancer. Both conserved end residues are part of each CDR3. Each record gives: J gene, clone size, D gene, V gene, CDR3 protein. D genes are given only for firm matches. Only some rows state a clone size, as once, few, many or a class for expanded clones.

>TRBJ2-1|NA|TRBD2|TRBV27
CASRSGGALQFF
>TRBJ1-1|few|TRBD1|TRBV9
CASSAGTVSAEAFF
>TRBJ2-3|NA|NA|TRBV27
CASSLWGPGDTQYF
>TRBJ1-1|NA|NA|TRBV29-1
CSAEVGGRGTEAFF
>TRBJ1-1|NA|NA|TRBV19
CASSIRPAIEAFF
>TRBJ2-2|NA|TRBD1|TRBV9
CASSVTRGGSNTGELFF
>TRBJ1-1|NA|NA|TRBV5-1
CASSPLDGNTEAFF
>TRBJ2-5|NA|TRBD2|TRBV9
CASSKSGGQETQYF
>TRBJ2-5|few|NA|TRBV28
CASSLGHPLYF
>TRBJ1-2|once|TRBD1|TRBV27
CASSIDRANYGYTF
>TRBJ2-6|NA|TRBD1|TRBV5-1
CASSLAGQGTTLWANVLTF
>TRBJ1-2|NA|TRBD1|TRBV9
CASSPEGQAYGYTF
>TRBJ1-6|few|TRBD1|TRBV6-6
CASRPDRGRNSPLHF